Listed below are T cell receptor beta chains from one sample, sequenced in a study of blood T cells in healthy people across ages. TCRdb ran MiXCR on the 5' RACE reads and lists one entry per CDR3 protein. The sample has about 730,000 distinct CDR3 sequences; roughly 44% are singletons. The sample taken for sequencing was blood. These receptor sequences come from a woman aged 55 to 70 in good health. Each CDR3 is given with its conserved first and last residue. The D gene is left open where the match is weak. Some rows mark clone size as missing; the rest say once, few, many or name a class of expanded clone.

V,D,size,J,CDR3,DNA
TRBV27,NA,NA,TRBJ1-1,CASNPEQSGTETFF,TGTGCCAGCAACCCTGAGCAGAGCGGCACTGAAACTTTCTTT
TRBV11-2,TRBD1,few,TRBJ1-2,CASSLGTGGFYGYTF,TGTGCCAGCAGCTTAGGAACAGGGGGCTTTTATGGCTACACCTTC
TRBV24-1,NA,NA,TRBJ1-5,CATSDRILRHGGGNQPQHF,TGTGCCACCAGTGACCGGATACTACGACATGGGGGCGGCAATCAGCCCCAGCATTTT
TRBV20-1,NA,NA,TRBJ1-4,CSASGPEKLFF,TGCAGTGCTAGTGGCCCTGAAAAACTGTTTTTT
TRBV9,NA,NA,TRBJ2-7,CASSVLTGSSYNEQYF,TGTGCCAGCAGCGTCTTAACAGGTAGCTCCTACAATGAGCAGTACTTC
TRBV7-9,TRBD2,once,TRBJ2-6,CASSYGLAPGANVLTF,TGTGCCAGCAGCTACGGACTAGCCCCTGGGGCCAACGTCCTGACTTTC
TRBV5-1,TRBD1,NA,TRBJ1-1,CASSLEDRPAEAFF,TGCGCCAGCAGCCTCGAGGACAGGCCCGCTGAAGCTTTCTTT
TRBV2,NA,few,TRBJ2-7,CASTFRVYEQYF,TGTGCCAGCACCTTTCGCGTCTACGAGCAGTACTTC
TRBV12-3/TRBV12-4,NA,once,TRBJ2-2,CASSLAGEGAGELFF,TGTGCCAGCAGTTTAGCGGGAGAGGGCGCCGGGGAGCTGTTTTTT
TRBV25-1,NA,many,TRBJ2-5,CASSGLGETQYF,TGTGCCAGCAGTGGCCTTGGGGAGACCCAGTACTTC
TRBV7-8,TRBD1,NA,TRBJ2-7,CASSLGGQYNEQYF,TGTGCCAGCAGCTTAGGGGGACAGTACAATGAGCAGTACTTC
TRBV5-6,NA,NA,TRBJ2-5,CASSLKGPETQYF,TGTGCCAGCAGCTTAAAGGGACCAGAGACCCAGTACTTC
TRBV28,NA,NA,TRBJ2-7,CASNRQFYEQYF,TGTGCCAGCAACCGACAATTCTACGAGCAGTACTTC
TRBV14,TRBD1,NA,TRBJ2-7,CASSQVLKAGGIEQYF,TGTGCCAGCAGCCAAGTCCTCAAGGCAGGGGGTATCGAGCAGTACTTC
TRBV5-6,NA,NA,TRBJ1-6,CASSIPQNSPLHF,TGTGCCAGCAGCATACCACAGAATTCACCCCTCCACTTT
TRBV13,TRBD1,NA,TRBJ2-7,CASSPKGQGVHEQYF,TGTGCCAGCAGCCCCAAGGGACAGGGGGTCCACGAGCAGTACTTC
TRBV7-2,NA,NA,TRBJ2-7,CASSLVVSQTYEQYF,TGTGCCAGCAGCTTAGTAGTGTCGCAGACCTACGAGCAGTACTTC
TRBV12-3/TRBV12-4,NA,many,TRBJ2-1,CASSQSNEQFF,TGTGCCAGCAGCCAAAGCAATGAGCAGTTCTTC
TRBV5-1,NA,few,TRBJ2-5,CASSYSSSETQYF,TGCGCCAGCAGCTATTCGTCGTCAGAGACCCAGTACTTC
TRBV6-2/TRBV6-3,TRBD1,few,TRBJ1-1,CASRTDRGTEAFF,TGTGCCAGCAGAACCGACAGGGGTACTGAAGCTTTCTTT
TRBV7-9,NA,NA,TRBJ2-3,CASSSKRSDADTQYF,TGTGCCAGCAGCTCTAAGCGGAGCGACGCAGATACGCAGTATTTT
TRBV6-1,TRBD1,NA,TRBJ2-4,CASSESGTGGNIQYF,TGTGCCAGCAGTGAATCGGGGACAGGGGGAAACATTCAGTACTTC
TRBV30,NA,NA,TRBJ2-7,CAWVAGSYNEQYF,TGTGCCTGGGTGGCAGGCTCCTACAATGAGCAGTACTTC
TRBV9,TRBD2,NA,TRBJ2-1,CASSSSGLAGWEQFF,TGTGCCAGCAGCTCGTCGGGACTAGCGGGTTGGGAGCAGTTCTTC
TRBV5-1,TRBD2,NA,TRBJ2-2,CASSLTGTSGVAGELFF,TGCGCCAGCAGCTTGACCGGGACTAGCGGGGTCGCCGGGGAGCTGTTTTTT
TRBV3-1,NA,NA,TRBJ2-5,CASSQMGQRGGVGTQYF,TGTGCCAGCAGCCAAATGGGTCAACGAGGGGGGGTGGGGACCCAGTACTTC
TRBV5-1,NA,NA,TRBJ2-1,CASVTGLIPTVGNEQFF,TGCGCCAGCGTGACAGGTCTCATACCTACGGTGGGGAATGAGCAGTTCTTC
TRBV29-1,NA,NA,TRBJ2-5,CSVSDVTSLETQYF,TGCAGCGTCAGTGACGTTACTAGCCTAGAGACCCAGTACTTC
TRBV5-6,NA,few,TRBJ1-1,CASSLDLRPQNTEAFF,TGTGCCAGCAGCTTGGATCTTCGGCCGCAGAACACTGAAGCTTTCTTT
TRBV7-2,TRBD1,NA,TRBJ1-2,CASSLVAGQGGGYTF,TGTGCCAGCAGCTTAGTTGCGGGACAGGGTGGAGGCTACACCTTC
TRBV12-3/TRBV12-4,NA,NA,TRBJ2-1,CASRGSTKWGPDEQFF,TGTGCCAGCAGGGGATCGACTAAGTGGGGTCCAGATGAGCAGTTCTTC
TRBV6-5,TRBD2,few,TRBJ2-3,CASSYSITSGGQGDTQYF,TGTGCCAGCAGTTACTCGATAACTAGCGGGGGGCAGGGAGATACGCAGTATTTT
TRBV7-8,TRBD2,NA,TRBJ2-7,CASGYRLAGASYEQYF,TGTGCCAGCGGCTACCGACTAGCGGGAGCGTCCTACGAGCAGTACTTC
TRBV27,NA,few,TRBJ2-7,CASSYGSTYEQYF,TGTGCCAGCAGTTATGGCAGCACCTACGAGCAGTACTTC
TRBV5-1,TRBD1,NA,TRBJ2-3,CASSPSRDRRGDTQYF,TGCGCCAGCAGCCCTTCCCGGGACAGACGAGGGGATACGCAGTATTTT
TRBV27,NA,few,TRBJ2-5,CASSLSQMETQYF,TGTGCCAGCAGTTTGTCACAAATGGAGACCCAGTACTTC